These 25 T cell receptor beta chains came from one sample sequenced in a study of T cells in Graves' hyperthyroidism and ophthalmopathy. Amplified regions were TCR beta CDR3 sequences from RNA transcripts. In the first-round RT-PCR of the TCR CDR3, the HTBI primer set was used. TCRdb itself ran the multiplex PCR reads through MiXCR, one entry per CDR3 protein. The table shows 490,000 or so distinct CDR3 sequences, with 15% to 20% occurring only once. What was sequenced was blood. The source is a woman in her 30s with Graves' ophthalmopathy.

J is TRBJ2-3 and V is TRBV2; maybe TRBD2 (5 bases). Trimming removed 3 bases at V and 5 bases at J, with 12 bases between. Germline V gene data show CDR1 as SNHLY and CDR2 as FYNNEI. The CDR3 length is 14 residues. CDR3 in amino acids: CASSDTRAVDTQYF. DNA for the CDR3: TGTGCCAGCAGTGATACTAGAGCGGTAGATACGCAGTATTTT.

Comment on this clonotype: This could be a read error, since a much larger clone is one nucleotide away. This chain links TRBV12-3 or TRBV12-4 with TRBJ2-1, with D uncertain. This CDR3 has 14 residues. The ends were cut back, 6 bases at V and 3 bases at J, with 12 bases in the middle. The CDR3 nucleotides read TGTGCCAGCAGCCGGTCCGCCGTCTACAATGAGCAGTTCTTC. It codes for CASSRSAVYNEQFF.

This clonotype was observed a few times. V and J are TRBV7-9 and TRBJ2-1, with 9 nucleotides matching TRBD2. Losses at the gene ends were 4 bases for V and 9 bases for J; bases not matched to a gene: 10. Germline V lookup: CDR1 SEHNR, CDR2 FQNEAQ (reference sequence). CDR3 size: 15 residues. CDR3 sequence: CASSSWGGRAFEQFF. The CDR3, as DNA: TGTGCCAGCAGCTCCTGGGGCGGGAGGGCCTTTGAGCAGTTCTTC.

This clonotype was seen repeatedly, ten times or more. Here the CDR3 DNA reads TGTGCCAGCAGGGACATAAAAACCGGGGAGCTGTTTTTT. Amino acid sequence: CASRDIKTGELFF. The J gene is TRBJ2-2, the V gene TRBV2; D perhaps matches TRBD1 (5 bases). CDR1 and CDR2 (germline): SNHLY, FYNNEI. This CDR3 spans 13 amino acids. With 6 bases removed from V and 5 bases from J, the gap between germline ends came to 10 bases.

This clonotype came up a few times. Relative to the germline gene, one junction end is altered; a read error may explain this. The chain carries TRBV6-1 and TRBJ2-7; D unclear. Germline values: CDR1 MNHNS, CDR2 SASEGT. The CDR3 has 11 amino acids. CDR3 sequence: CASGDEYEQYF. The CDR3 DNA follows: TGTGCCAGCGGTGACGAATACGAGCAGTACTTC.

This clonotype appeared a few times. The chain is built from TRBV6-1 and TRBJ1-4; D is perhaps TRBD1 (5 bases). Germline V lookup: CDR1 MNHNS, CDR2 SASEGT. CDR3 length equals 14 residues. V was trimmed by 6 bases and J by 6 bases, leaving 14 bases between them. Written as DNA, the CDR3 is TGTGCCAGCAGCCTCATCGGGGGTGATGAAAAACTGTTTTTT. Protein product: CASSLIGGDEKLFF.

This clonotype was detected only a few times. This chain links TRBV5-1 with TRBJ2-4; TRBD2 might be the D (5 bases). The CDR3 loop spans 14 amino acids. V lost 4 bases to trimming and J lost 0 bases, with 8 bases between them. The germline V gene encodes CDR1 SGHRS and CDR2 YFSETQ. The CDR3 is CASSQGRAKNIQYF. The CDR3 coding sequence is TGCGCCAGCAGCCAAGGGAGAGCCAAAAACATTCAGTACTTC. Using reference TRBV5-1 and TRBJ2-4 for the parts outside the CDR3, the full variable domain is KAGVTQTPRYLIKTRGQQVTLSCSPISGHRSVSWYQQTPGQGLQFLFEYFSETQRNKGNFPGRFSGRQFSNSRSEMNVSTLELGDSALYLCASSQGRAKNIQYFGAGTRLSVL.

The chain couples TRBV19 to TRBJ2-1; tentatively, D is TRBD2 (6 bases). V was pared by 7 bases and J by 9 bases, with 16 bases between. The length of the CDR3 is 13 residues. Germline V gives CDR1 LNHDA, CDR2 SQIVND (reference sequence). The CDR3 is CASTTEGFGEQFF. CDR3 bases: TGTGCCAGTACGACGGAGGGTTTCGGTGAGCAGTTCTTC.

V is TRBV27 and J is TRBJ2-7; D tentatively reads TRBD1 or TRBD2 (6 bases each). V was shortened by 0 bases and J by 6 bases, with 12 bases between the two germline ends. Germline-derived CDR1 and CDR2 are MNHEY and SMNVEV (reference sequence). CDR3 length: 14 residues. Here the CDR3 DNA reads TGTGCCAGCAGTTTATCGAGGGGGGTTTTCGAGCAGTACTTC. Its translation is CASSLSRGVFEQYF.

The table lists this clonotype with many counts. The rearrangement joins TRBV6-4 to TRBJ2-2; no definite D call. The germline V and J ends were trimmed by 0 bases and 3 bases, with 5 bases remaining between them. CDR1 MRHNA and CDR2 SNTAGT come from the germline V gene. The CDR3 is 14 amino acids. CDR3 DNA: TGTGCCAGCAGTGACTCTGTAGACACCGGGGAGCTGTTTTTT. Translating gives CASSDSVDTGELFF.

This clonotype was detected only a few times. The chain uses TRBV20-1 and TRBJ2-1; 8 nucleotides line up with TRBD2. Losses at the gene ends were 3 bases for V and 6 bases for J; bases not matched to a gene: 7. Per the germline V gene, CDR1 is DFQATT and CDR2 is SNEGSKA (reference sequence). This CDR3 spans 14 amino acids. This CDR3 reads CSASSGNPTNEQFF. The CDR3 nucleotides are TGCAGTGCTAGTAGCGGGAACCCTACCAATGAGCAGTTCTTC.

The CDR3 DNA follows: TGTGCCAGCAGTCCGGACAGGAATGGGGCCTATGGCTACACCTTC. It codes for CASSPDRNGAYGYTF. V usage is TRBV28 and J usage is TRBJ1-2, with 7 bases that match TRBD1. The trim removed 5 bases at V and 4 bases at J, leaving 10 bases unmatched. Germline V gene lookup returns CDR1 MDHEN and CDR2 SYDVKM. This CDR3 spans 15 amino acids.

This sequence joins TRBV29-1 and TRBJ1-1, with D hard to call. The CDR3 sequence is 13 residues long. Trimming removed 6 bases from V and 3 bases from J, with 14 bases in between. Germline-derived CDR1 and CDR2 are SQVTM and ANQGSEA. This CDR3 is CSVPLGMDTEAFF. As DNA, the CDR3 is TGCAGCGTCCCCCTGGGGATGGACACTGAAGCTTTCTTT.

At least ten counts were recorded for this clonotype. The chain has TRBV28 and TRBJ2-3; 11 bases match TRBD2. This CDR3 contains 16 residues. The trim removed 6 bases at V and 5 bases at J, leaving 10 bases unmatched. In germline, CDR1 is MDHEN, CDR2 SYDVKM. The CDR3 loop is CASSSPTSGNLDTQYF. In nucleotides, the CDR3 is TGTGCCAGCAGCTCGCCGACTAGCGGGAACTTAGATACGCAGTATTTT.

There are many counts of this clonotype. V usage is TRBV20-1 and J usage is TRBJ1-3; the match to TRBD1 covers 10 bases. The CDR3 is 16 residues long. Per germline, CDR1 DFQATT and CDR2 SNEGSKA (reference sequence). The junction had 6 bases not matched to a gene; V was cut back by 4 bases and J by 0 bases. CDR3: CSATGQGIPSGNTIYF. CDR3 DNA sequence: TGCAGTGCTACGGGACAGGGGATCCCCTCTGGAAACACCATATATTTT.

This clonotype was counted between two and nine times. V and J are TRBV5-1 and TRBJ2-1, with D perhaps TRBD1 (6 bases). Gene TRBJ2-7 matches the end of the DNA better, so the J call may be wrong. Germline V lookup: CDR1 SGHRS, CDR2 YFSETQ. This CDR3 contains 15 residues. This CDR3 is CASSNTGGSYNEQYF. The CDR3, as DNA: TGCGCCAGCAGCAATACTGGGGGCTCCTACAATGAGCAGTACTTC.

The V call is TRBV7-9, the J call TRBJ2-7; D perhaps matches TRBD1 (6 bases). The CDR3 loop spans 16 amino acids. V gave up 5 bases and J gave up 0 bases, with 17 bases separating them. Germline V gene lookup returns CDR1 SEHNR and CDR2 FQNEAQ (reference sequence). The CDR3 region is CASSPDGTPSSYEQYF. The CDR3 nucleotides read TGTGCCAGCAGCCCGGACGGGACACCGAGCTCCTACGAGCAGTACTTC.

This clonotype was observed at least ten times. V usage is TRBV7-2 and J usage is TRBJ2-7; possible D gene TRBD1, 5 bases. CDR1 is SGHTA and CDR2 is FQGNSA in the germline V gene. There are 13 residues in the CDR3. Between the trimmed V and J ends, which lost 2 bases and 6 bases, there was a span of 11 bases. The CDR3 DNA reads TGTGCCAGCAGCTTATCCAGGGTACGCGAGCAGTACTTC. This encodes CASSLSRVREQYF.

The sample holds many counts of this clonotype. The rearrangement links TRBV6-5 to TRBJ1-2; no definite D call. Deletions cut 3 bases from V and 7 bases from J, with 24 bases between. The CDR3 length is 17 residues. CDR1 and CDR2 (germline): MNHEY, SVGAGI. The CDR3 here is CASSYGSQYPPSRGYTF. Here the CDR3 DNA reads TGTGCCAGCAGTTATGGGAGCCAATACCCCCCGTCACGTGGCTACACCTTC.

CDR3 DNA: TGTGCCACCAGTTCCCCAAGCGGGACGGGGGATGAGCAGTTCTTC. This codes for CATSSPSGTGDEQFF. This chain connects TRBV24-1 to TRBJ2-1; 7 bases line up with TRBD2. Unmatched junction bases numbered 12, after V lost 6 bases and J lost 8 bases. The CDR3 sequence is 15 residues long. CDR1 KGHDR and CDR2 SFDVKD come from the germline V gene.

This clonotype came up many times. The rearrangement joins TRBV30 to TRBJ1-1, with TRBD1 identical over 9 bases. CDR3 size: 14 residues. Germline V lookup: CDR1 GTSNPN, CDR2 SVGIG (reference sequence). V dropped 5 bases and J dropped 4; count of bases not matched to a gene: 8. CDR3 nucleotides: TGTGCCTGGGAGAACAGGGGGCGAGGCACTGAAGCTTTCTTT. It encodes CAWENRGRGTEAFF.

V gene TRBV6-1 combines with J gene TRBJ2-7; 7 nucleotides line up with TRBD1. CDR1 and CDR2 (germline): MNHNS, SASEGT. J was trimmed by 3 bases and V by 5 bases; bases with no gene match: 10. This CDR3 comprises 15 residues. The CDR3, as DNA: TGTGCCAGCAGTTCCCCCGGGACAGCTTTCTACGAGCAGTACTTC. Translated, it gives CASSSPGTAFYEQYF.

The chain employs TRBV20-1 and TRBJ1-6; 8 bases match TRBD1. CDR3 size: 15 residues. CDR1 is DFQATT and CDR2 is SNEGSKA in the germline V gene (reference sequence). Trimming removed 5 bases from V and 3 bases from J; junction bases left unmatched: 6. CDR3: CSAHGQGGYNSPLHF. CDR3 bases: TGCAGTGCTCATGGACAGGGAGGCTATAATTCACCCCTCCACTTT.

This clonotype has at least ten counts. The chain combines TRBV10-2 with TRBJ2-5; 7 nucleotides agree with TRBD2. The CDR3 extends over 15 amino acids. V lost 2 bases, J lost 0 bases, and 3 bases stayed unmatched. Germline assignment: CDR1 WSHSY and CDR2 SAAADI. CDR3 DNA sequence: TGCGCCAGCAGTGAGCGGGCGGGGGACCAAGAGACCCAGTACTTC. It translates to CASSERAGDQETQYF.

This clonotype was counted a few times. The CDR3: CASREDRVSPLHF. DNA of the CDR3: TGTGCCAGCAGGGAGGACAGGGTTTCACCCCTCCACTTT. The chain couples TRBV28 to TRBJ1-6; TRBD1 matches at 8 bases. This CDR3 region has 13 residues. The junction had 4 bases not matched to a gene; V was cut back by 6 bases and J by 9 bases. Per germline, CDR1 MDHEN and CDR2 SYDVKM.